This T cell receptor (beta chain) was captured in a study of T-cell memory formation after mild COVID-19. Study in general: Largely donor-specific TCR clusters were found. The study's findings and limits: Contracting CD8+ clones were enriched in EMRA, CD4+ mainly in CM and EM.

Looked up from germline, CDR1 is SGHRS and CDR2 is YFSETQ. The V end lost 2 bases, the J end lost 0 bases, and 14 bases lay between the germline ends. This CDR3 contains 16 residues. TCRdb re-called the 5' RACE reads through MiXCR, storing one row per CDR3 protein. Among 70,000 to 95,000 distinct CDR3 sequences listed, 10% to 15% were seen once. This clonotype was counted only a few times. Its matching antigen is unknown. The clonotype originates from a man in his late teens or twenties who had mild COVID-19 (a few samples of this study predate the infection). Cell type and time point are not known. Sequencing was done on a sample of PBMCs or a T cell subset sorted from them (not recorded which). The J gene is TRBJ1-1, the V gene TRBV5-1; D uncertain. CDR3 sequence: CASSFVGKEMNTEAFF. The CDR3 region has the DNA TGCGCCAGCAGCTTTGTAGGGAAGGAAATGAACACTGAAGCTTTCTTT.